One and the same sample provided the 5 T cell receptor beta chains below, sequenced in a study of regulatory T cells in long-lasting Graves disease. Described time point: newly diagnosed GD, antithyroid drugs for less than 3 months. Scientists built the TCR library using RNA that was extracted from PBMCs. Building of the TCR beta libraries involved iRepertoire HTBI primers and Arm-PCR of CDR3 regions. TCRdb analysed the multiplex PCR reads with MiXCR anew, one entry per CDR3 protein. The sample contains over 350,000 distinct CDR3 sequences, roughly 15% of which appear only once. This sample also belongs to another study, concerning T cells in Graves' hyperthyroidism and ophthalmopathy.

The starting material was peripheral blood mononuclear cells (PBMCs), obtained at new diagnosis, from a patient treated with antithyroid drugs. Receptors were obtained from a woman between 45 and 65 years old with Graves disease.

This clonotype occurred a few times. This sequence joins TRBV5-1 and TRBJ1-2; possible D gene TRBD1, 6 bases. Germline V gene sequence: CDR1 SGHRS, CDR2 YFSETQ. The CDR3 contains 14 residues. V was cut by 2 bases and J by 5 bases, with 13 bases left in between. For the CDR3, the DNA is TGCGCCAGCAGCTTACCCTCAACAGGGTATGGCTACACCTTC. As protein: CASSLPSTGYGYTF.

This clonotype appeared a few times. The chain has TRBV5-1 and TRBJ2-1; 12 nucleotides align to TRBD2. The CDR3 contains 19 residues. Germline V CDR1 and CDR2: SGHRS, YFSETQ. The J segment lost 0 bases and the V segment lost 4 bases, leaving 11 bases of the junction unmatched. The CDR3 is CASSTPGLAGPSSYNEQFF. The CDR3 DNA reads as TGCGCCAGCAGCACACCGGGACTAGCGGGCCCGAGCTCCTACAATGAGCAGTTCTTC.

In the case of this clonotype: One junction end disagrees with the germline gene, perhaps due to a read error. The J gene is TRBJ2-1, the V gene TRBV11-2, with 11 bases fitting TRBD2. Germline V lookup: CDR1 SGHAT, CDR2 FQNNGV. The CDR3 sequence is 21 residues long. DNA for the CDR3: TGTGCCAGCAGCTTAGATTTTTGGGGTAGCGGGAGGGGAAGCTCCTACAGTGAGCAGTTCTTC. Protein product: CASSLDFWGSGRGSSYSEQFF. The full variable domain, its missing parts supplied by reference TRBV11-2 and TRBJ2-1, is EAGVAQSPRYKIIEKRQSVAFWCNPISGHATLYWYQQILGQGPKLLIQFQNNGVVDDSQLPKDRFSAERLKGVDSTLKIQPAKLEDSAVYLCASSLDFWGSGRGSSYSEQFFGPGTRLTVL.

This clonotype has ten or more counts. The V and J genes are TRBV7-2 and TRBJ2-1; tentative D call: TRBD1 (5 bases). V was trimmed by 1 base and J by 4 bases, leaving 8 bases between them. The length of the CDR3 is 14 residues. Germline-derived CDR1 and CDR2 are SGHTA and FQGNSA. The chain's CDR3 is CASSLETAYNEQFF. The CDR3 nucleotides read TGTGCCAGCAGCTTAGAGACAGCATACAATGAGCAGTTCTTC.

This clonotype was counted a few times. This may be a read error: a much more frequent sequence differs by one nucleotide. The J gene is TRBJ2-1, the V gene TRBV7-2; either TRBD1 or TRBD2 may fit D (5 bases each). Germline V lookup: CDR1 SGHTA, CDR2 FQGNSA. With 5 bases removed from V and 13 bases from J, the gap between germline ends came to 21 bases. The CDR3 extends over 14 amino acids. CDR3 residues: CASSRDARDETQFF. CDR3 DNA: TGTGCCAGCAGCCGTGACGCCAGGGACGAGACCCAGTTCTTC.